Each of the 18 T cell receptor beta chains below was sequenced from the same sample in a study of early T cells in non-severe SARS-CoV-2 infection. TCRdb re-called the 5' RACE reads with MiXCR, one entry per CDR3 protein. The sample has about 59,000 distinct CDR3 sequences, less than 15% seen once. The material sequenced was whole blood, taken at baseline. The receptors come from an adult who was a healthcare worker with PCR-confirmed SARS-CoV-2 infection or an uninfected control (not recorded which).

This clonotype was recorded many times. V is TRBV2 and J is TRBJ2-5; D might be TRBD1 or TRBD2, each matching 6 bases. CDR1 is SNHLY and CDR2 is FYNNEI in the germline V gene. V lost 2 bases to trimming and J lost 5 bases, with 21 bases between them. The length of the CDR3 is 17 residues. The CDR3 region is CASSEHLLSGGGETQYF. The CDR3 DNA follows: TGTGCCAGCAGTGAACACCTCTTATCCGGGGGCGGTGAGACCCAGTACTTC.

The CDR3 nucleotides read TGTGCCAGCAACCTCAGACAGAACACTGAAGCTTTCTTT. Its protein is CASNLRQNTEAFF. V usage is TRBV11-2 and J usage is TRBJ1-1; the D is unclear. The CDR3 loop spans 13 amino acids. Trimming left V 7 bases short and J 1 base short, with 10 bases between. Germline CDR1 SGHAT, CDR2 FQNNGV.

This clonotype was seen a few times. CDR3 amino acids: CASSPHLTGNEQFF. The DNA of the CDR3 is TGTGCCAGCAGCCCGCACTTAACAGGGAATGAGCAGTTCTTC. The gene calls are TRBV7-9 and TRBJ2-1; D might be TRBD1 (6 bases). The germline V and J ends were trimmed by 5 bases and 7 bases, with 15 bases remaining between them. This CDR3 is 14 amino acids long. Germline CDR1 SEHNR, CDR2 FQNEAQ (reference sequence).

The chain couples TRBV20-1 to TRBJ2-1; 7 positions match TRBD2. The V gene's germline CDR1 is DFQATT and CDR2 SNEGSKA (reference sequence). CDR3 length: 11 residues. Losses at the gene ends were 5 bases for V and 10 bases for J; bases not matched to a gene: 5. The CDR3, as DNA: TGCAGTGCTGAGCGGGGCGTCGAGCAGTTCTTC. Translated: CSAERGVEQFF.

The table lists this clonotype with many counts. The chain has TRBV19 and TRBJ1-4, with 9 bases matching TRBD1. The CDR3 has 15 residues. Germline V gene lookup returns CDR1 LNHDA and CDR2 SQIVND (reference sequence). J lost 8 bases, V lost 5 bases, and 9 bases had no gene match. The CDR3 sequence is CASSHTGTGNEKLFF. CDR3 in DNA: TGTGCCAGTAGTCATACCGGGACAGGGAACGAAAAACTGTTTTTT.

This clonotype has just a few counts. The chain employs TRBV7-2 and TRBJ1-1; D gene uncertain. V was clipped by 3 bases and J by 1 base, with 9 bases between them. This CDR3 is 14 amino acids long. Germline V gives CDR1 SGHTA, CDR2 FQGNSA. The CDR3 loop reads CASSLRGTNTEAFF. CDR3 nucleotides: TGTGCCAGCAGCTTGCGGGGTACGAACACTGAAGCTTTCTTT.

Only a few counts were recorded for this clonotype. This chain uses TRBV7-9 with TRBJ2-1; 7 bases match TRBD1. Germline CDR1 and CDR2: SEHNR and FQNEAQ (reference sequence). CDR3 length: 16 residues. V shed 4 bases, J shed 4 bases, and the junction held 10 bases outside the gene matches. CDR3 sequence reads: CASSYKVGTEYNEQFF. DNA of the CDR3: TGTGCCAGCAGCTATAAGGTCGGGACAGAATACAATGAGCAGTTCTTC.

The rearrangement uses TRBV20-1 and TRBJ2-3, with a tentative D call TRBD2 (6 bases). The CDR3 consists of 15 residues. Germline CDR1 DFQATT, CDR2 SNEGSKA (reference sequence). The V end lost 3 bases, the J end lost 0 bases, and 13 bases lay between the germline ends. CDR3 in amino acids: CSARAPGTSTDTQYF. DNA of the CDR3: TGCAGTGCTAGGGCCCCTGGGACTAGCACAGATACGCAGTATTTT.

The CDR3 bases are TGTGCCAGCAGCTCCGGGGAGCTGTTTTTT. Encoded protein: CASSSGELFF. The V call is TRBV7-9, the J call TRBJ2-2; D is unresolved. Germline-derived CDR1 and CDR2 are SEHNR and FQNEAQ (reference sequence). CDR3 length: 10 amino acids. Trimming pared 4 bases from V and 6 bases from J, leaving 0 bases between. The whole variable domain, remainder taken from reference TRBV7-9 and TRBJ2-2, is DTGVSQNPRHKITKRGQNVTFRCDPISEHNRLYWYRQTLGQGPEFLTYFQNEAQLEKSRLLSDRFSAERPKGSFSTLEIQRTEQGDSAMYLCASSSGELFFGEGSRLTVL.

The V and J genes are TRBV6-5 and TRBJ1-4, with D possibly matching TRBD1 (6 bases). V was clipped by 6 bases and J by 8 bases, with 25 bases between them. The CDR3 runs 17 residues. The germline CDR1 and CDR2 sequences are MNHEY and SVGAGI. Written as DNA, the CDR3 is TGTGCCAGCAGGGAATACGGGACACCTACGATCGGGGAAAAACTGTTTTTT. Translation: CASREYGTPTIGEKLFF.

This clonotype was seen only a few times. J is TRBJ2-7 and V is TRBV4-2; 15 positions match TRBD2. This CDR3 spans 18 amino acids. Unmatched junction bases numbered 9, after V lost 4 bases and J lost 2 bases. Germline V lookup: CDR1 LGHNA, CDR2 YNFKEQ. The CDR3 region has the DNA TGTGCCAGCAGCCCGAATCCCGGACTAGCGGGGGGGCCCTACGAGCAGTACTTC. Translated: CASSPNPGLAGGPYEQYF.

This clonotype was recorded many times. The V gene is TRBV10-2, the J gene TRBJ1-5; maybe TRBD1 (6 bases). Trimming stripped 1 base from V and 5 bases from J, with 12 bases between. CDR3 length equals 15 residues. Germline V CDR1 and CDR2: WSHSY, SAAADI. The CDR3 DNA is TGCGCCAGCAGTGAGTTGTTGGGGGCTTATCAGCCCCAGCATTTT. This translates into CASSELLGAYQPQHF.

The chain carries TRBV9 and TRBJ2-1; TRBD1 might be the D (7 bases). The CDR3 covers 16 residues. Germline-derived CDR1 and CDR2 are SGDLS and YYNGEE. The V end was cut by 3 bases, the J end by 1 base, with 14 bases between. This chain's CDR3 is CASSGAGGLSYNEQFF. CDR3 nucleotide sequence: TGTGCCAGCAGCGGAGCAGGGGGACTTTCCTACAATGAGCAGTTCTTC.

The chain recombines TRBV5-4 with TRBJ1-6; D is uncertain. From germline, CDR1 is SGHNT and CDR2 YYREEE (reference sequence). The CDR3 runs 14 residues. V was shortened by 2 bases and J by 9 bases, with 12 bases between the two germline ends. The CDR3 region has the DNA TGTGCCAGCAGCTTAATGGACTCCGGTTCACCCCTCCACTTT. Amino acid sequence: CASSLMDSGSPLHF. Full variable domain (rest looked up from reference TRBV5-4 and TRBJ1-6): ETGVTQSPTHLIKTRGQQVTLRCSSQSGHNTVSWYQQALGQGPQFIFQYYREEENGRGNFPPRFSGLQFPNYSSELNVNALELDDSALYLCASSLMDSGSPLHFGNGTRLTVT.

This clonotype has just a few counts. This chain links TRBV18 with TRBJ1-5, with D perhaps TRBD1 (6 bases). The CDR3 is made up of 15 amino acids. Germline CDR1 and CDR2: KGHSH and LQKENI. The ends were cut back, 6 bases at V and 1 base at J, with 13 bases in the middle. The CDR3 DNA follows: TGTGCCAGCTCGGGCGAACAGGGAAGCAATCAGCCCCAGCATTTT. It encodes CASSGEQGSNQPQHF.

This rearrangement joins TRBV24-1 to TRBJ2-5; perhaps TRBD1 as D (5 bases). Trimming cost V 9 bases and J 4 bases, with 11 bases left between them. The CDR3 loop spans 12 amino acids. Germline loops: CDR1 KGHDR, CDR2 SFDVKD. CDR3 DNA: TGTGCCACCTCGCAGGGCCCAGAGACCCAGTACTTC. Translation: CATSQGPETQYF.

The J gene is TRBJ2-7, the V gene TRBV27, with a weak D call TRBD1 (6 bases). The CDR3 extends over 15 amino acids. Germline V gene data show CDR1 as MNHEY and CDR2 as SMNVEV (reference sequence). V lost 7 bases and J lost 1, with 17 bases in between. The CDR3 here is CASTHEGGQSYEQYF. CDR3 DNA sequence: TGTGCCAGCACCCATGAGGGTGGACAGTCCTACGAGCAGTACTTC.

The rearrangement uses TRBV28 and TRBJ2-3; 11 bases map to TRBD1. Germline values: CDR1 MDHEN, CDR2 SYDVKM. V trimming: 5 bases; J trimming: 0 bases; junction bases outside the gene matches: 10. This CDR3 has 18 amino acids. CDR3 sequence: CASSSNQGTGGSTDTQYF. The CDR3 nucleotides are TGTGCCAGCAGTAGCAATCAAGGGACAGGGGGGAGCACAGATACGCAGTATTTT. Full variable domain (missing parts from reference TRBV28 and TRBJ2-3): DVKVTQSSRYLVKRTGEKVFLECVQDMDHENMFWYRQDPGLGLRLIYFSYDVKMKEKGDIPEGYSVSREKKERFSLILESASTNQTSMYLCASSSNQGTGGSTDTQYFGPGTRLTVL.